The 28 T cell receptor beta chains reported below all come from one sample, sequenced in a study of blood T cell repertoires in COVID-19. Sequencing used immunoSEQ multiplex PCR; TCRdb keeps in-frame clones, though not all of them. Here the sample spans tens of thousands of clones, about 76% being singletons. The sequenced sample consisted of peripheral blood. The source is a man between 65 and 85 years old with active or convalescent COVID-19.

This clone appeared once. V usage is TRBV28 and J usage is TRBJ2-7; unclear D gene. This CDR3 comprises 11 residues. CDR1 is MDHEN and CDR2 is SYDVKM in the germline V gene. V shed 5 bases and J shed 2 bases, with 4 bases lying between them. The CDR3 sequence is CASSPAYEQYF. The CDR3 nucleotides read TGTGCCAGCAGTCCCGCCTACGAGCAGTACTTC.

A remark on this clone: The junction differs from germline at one of its ends, possibly a read error. The CDR3 loop reads CAWSPRVF. In DNA form, the CDR3 reads TGTGCCTGGAGTCCCCGAGTCTTC. The chain uses TRBV30 and TRBJ1-2; D gene unclear. Germline CDR1 reads GTSNPN; CDR2 reads SVGIG (reference sequence). There are 8 residues in the CDR3.

This rearrangement joins TRBV5-5 to TRBJ1-2; D call uncertain. Trimming removed 8 bases at V and 8 bases at J, with 22 bases between. From germline, CDR1 is SGHKS and CDR2 YYEKEE (reference sequence). CDR3 size: 14 residues. The CDR3 region has the DNA TGTGCCAGACCCACCAAGGAGTCCATCCGGGGCTACACCTTC. Protein: CARPTKESIRGYTF.

The chain combines TRBV3-1 (or the pseudogene TRBV3-2) with TRBJ1-5; D remains unclear. This CDR3 region has 14 residues. Per germline, CDR1 LGHDT and CDR2 YNNKEL (reference sequence). Trimming removed 1 base from V and 4 bases from J, with 8 bases in between. Here the CDR3 DNA reads TGTGCCAGCAGCCAAGCAAATGTGAATCAGCCCCAGCATTTT. Its protein product is CASSQANVNQPQHF.

The V and J genes are TRBV28 and TRBJ2-1, with 15 bases matching TRBD2. The V gene's germline CDR1 is MDHEN and CDR2 SYDVKM. J lost 8 bases, V lost 3 bases, and 14 bases had no gene match. CDR3 length: 19 amino acids. This chain's CDR3 is CASSLRVVGLAGGRDEQFF. The CDR3 bases are TGTGCCAGCAGTTTGAGGGTAGTCGGACTAGCGGGGGGGAGGGATGAGCAGTTCTTC. The entire variable domain, with the rest obtained from reference TRBV28 and TRBJ2-1, is as follows: DVKVTQSSRYLVKRTGEKVFLECVQDMDHENMFWYRQDPGLGLRLIYFSYDVKMKEKGDIPEGYSVSREKKERFSLILESASTNQTSMYLCASSLRVVGLAGGRDEQFFGPGTRLTVL.

A few counts support this clone. The V gene is TRBV4-2, the J gene TRBJ1-4; 7 bases align to TRBD1. CDR1 is LGHNA and CDR2 is YNFKEQ in the germline V gene. Germline trimming cut 3 bases from V and 4 bases from J; bases unmatched to any gene: 8. This CDR3 spans 16 amino acids. The CDR3 loop is CASSQATGAINEKLFF. CDR3 DNA: TGTGCCAGCAGCCAGGCAACAGGGGCGATTAATGAAAAACTGTTTTTT.

The chain carries TRBV28 and TRBJ1-5, with D unresolved. There are 12 residues in the CDR3. Germline CDR1 reads MDHEN; CDR2 reads SYDVKM. V lost 10 bases and J lost 0, with 7 bases in between. This CDR3 reads CATTYSNQPQHF. In nucleotides, the CDR3 is TGTGCCACCACTTATAGCAATCAGCCCCAGCATTTT.

The V and J genes are TRBV29-1 and TRBJ1-2; 9 positions agree with TRBD1. The CDR3 contains 13 residues. Germline assignment: CDR1 SQVTM and CDR2 ANQGSEA. With V trimmed by 2 bases and J by 7 bases, 5 bases remained unmatched. CDR3 loop: CSVERDRASGYTF. DNA of the CDR3: TGCAGCGTTGAAAGGGACAGGGCCTCTGGCTACACCTTC.

V usage is TRBV6-5 and J usage is TRBJ2-2; 8 nucleotides agree with TRBD1. Germline V gene data show CDR1 as MNHEY and CDR2 as SVGAGI. The J segment lost 1 base and the V segment lost 9 bases, leaving 4 bases of the junction unmatched. This CDR3 has 14 residues. In DNA form, the CDR3 reads TGTGCCAGTAGGGGACAGGTGAACACCGGGGAGCTGTTTTTT. Amino acids: CASRGQVNTGELFF.

In this sample, this clone turned up a few times. The J gene is TRBJ1-2, the V gene TRBV9; a weak D match, TRBD1 (5 bases). V gave up 0 bases and J gave up 8 bases, with 14 bases separating them. This CDR3 contains 14 residues. The germline V gene has CDR1 SGDLS and CDR2 YYNGEE. CDR3 sequence reads: CASSVEVPGNGYTF. DNA for the CDR3: TGTGCCAGCAGCGTAGAGGTCCCAGGGAACGGCTACACCTTC.

This chain uses TRBV5-5 with TRBJ1-6, with D perhaps TRBD1 (6 bases). Trimming took off 4 bases at V and 4 bases at J, with 15 bases between the two ends. This CDR3 contains 16 residues. From germline, CDR1 is SGHKS and CDR2 YYEKEE (reference sequence). The CDR3 nucleotides read TGTGCCAGCAGCCTCGGTTGGGGACAATATAATTCACCCCTCCACTTT. It translates to CASSLGWGQYNSPLHF. Looking up the rest from reference TRBV5-5 and TRBJ1-6 gives the full variable domain: DAGVTQSPTHLIKTRGQQVTLRCSPISGHKSVSWYQQVLGQGPQFIFQYYEKEERGRGNFPDRFSARQFPNYSSELNVNALLLGDSALYLCASSLGWGQYNSPLHFGNGTRLTVT.

V gene TRBV5-4 combines with J gene TRBJ2-5; maybe TRBD2 (6 bases). The V end was cut by 0 bases, the J end by 2 bases, with 17 bases between. The germline V gene encodes CDR1 SGHNT and CDR2 YYREEE (reference sequence). The CDR3 spans 17 residues. The CDR3 region is CASSLVLGGWGQETQYF. CDR3 nucleotides: TGTGCCAGCAGCTTGGTCTTGGGGGGATGGGGGCAAGAGACCCAGTACTTC.

This clone was observed a few times. The gene calls are TRBV19 and TRBJ1-2; 9 bases align to TRBD1. Germline values: CDR1 LNHDA, CDR2 SQIVND (reference sequence). CDR3 length: 16 residues. Trimming removed 3 bases from V and 4 bases from J; junction bases left unmatched: 9. The CDR3 sequence is CASSMSGTGMSYGYTF. CDR3 in DNA: TGTGCCAGTAGTATGTCCGGGACAGGGATGAGCTATGGCTACACCTTC.

This CDR3 reads CASSYSILASDTQYF. CDR3 in DNA: TGTGCCAGCAGTTACTCGATTTTAGCTTCTGATACGCAGTATTTT. The chain employs TRBV6-5 and TRBJ2-3, with D unclear. Deletions cut 0 bases from V and 6 bases from J, with 13 bases between. The CDR3 runs to 15 residues. Germline CDR1 reads MNHEY; CDR2 reads SVGAGI.

This clone was detected ten times or more. V gene TRBV6-6 combines with J gene TRBJ1-6, with 8 bases that match TRBD1. Unmatched junction bases numbered 9, after V lost 6 bases and J lost 11 bases. The CDR3 runs to 14 residues. Looked up from germline, CDR1 is MNHNY and CDR2 is SVGAGI (reference sequence). CDR3 bases: TGTGCCAGCAGGGACAGGGTAACCTTTACACCCCTCCACTTT. Amino acid sequence: CASRDRVTFTPLHF.

V is TRBV28 and J is TRBJ1-1; 9 nucleotides match TRBD1. Germline V gene data show CDR1 as MDHEN and CDR2 as SYDVKM. The V gene end was trimmed by 6 bases and the J gene end by 9 bases; junction bases not matched to a gene: 14. This CDR3 spans 15 amino acids. The CDR3 region has the DNA TGTGCCAGCAGGGGGGACAGGGTATTTCTCGATAAAGCTTTCTTT. Protein sequence: CASRGDRVFLDKAFF.

The V call is TRBV16, the J call TRBJ2-3; 8 bases line up with TRBD2. Germline loops: CDR1 KGHSY, CDR2 FQNENV. This CDR3 spans 15 amino acids. Losses at the gene ends were 5 bases for V and 4 bases for J; bases not matched to a gene: 8. The CDR3 spells CASSVGLGRSDTQYF. For the CDR3, the DNA is TGTGCCAGCAGCGTGGGACTAGGCAGATCAGATACGCAGTATTTT.

The V gene is TRBV7-3, the J gene TRBJ1-3; a possible D gene is TRBD1 (6 bases). Germline assignment: CDR1 SGHTA and CDR2 FQGTGA. The V end lost 0 bases, the J end lost 4 bases, and 19 bases lay between the germline ends. CDR3 length: 18 residues. The CDR3 sequence: CASSLTGGGFDPGNTIYF. The CDR3, as DNA: TGTGCCAGCAGCTTAACAGGGGGAGGGTTTGACCCCGGAAACACCATATATTTT.

The genes are TRBV28 and TRBJ2-5, with 7 bases that match TRBD2. CDR3 length equals 12 residues. Germline trimming cut 5 bases from V and 7 bases from J; bases unmatched to any gene: 4. In germline, CDR1 is MDHEN, CDR2 SYDVKM. The CDR3 DNA reads as TGTGCCAGCAGTGAGCGGGGCCTGACCCAGTACTTC. Its protein product is CASSERGLTQYF.

J is TRBJ2-5 and V is TRBV6-1; tentative D call: TRBD2 (5 bases). The CDR3 is 15 amino acids. The germline V gene has CDR1 MNHNS and CDR2 SASEGT. The V gene lost 1 base and the J gene lost 3 bases, with 12 bases spanning the gap. The CDR3 DNA reads TGTGCCAGCAGTGAAGATGGAGCGGTAAAAGAGACCCAGTACTTC. Translated: CASSEDGAVKETQYF.

This chain connects TRBV5-4 to TRBJ2-3; D is unclear. Germline loops: CDR1 SGHNT, CDR2 YYREEE (reference sequence). Trimming stripped 1 base from V and 3 bases from J, with 3 bases between. This CDR3 region has 12 residues. The CDR3 sequence: CASSLRTDTQYF. CDR3 bases: TGTGCCAGCAGCTTGCGGACAGATACGCAGTATTTT.

The chain has TRBV2 and TRBJ2-5; 10 bases match TRBD2. CDR3 length: 15 residues. V dropped 2 bases and J dropped 5; count of bases not matched to a gene: 5. CDR1 and CDR2 (germline): SNHLY, FYNNEI. DNA for the CDR3: TGTGCCAGCAGTGAAAGCCTAGCGGGGGTGGAGACCCAGTACTTC. Protein: CASSESLAGVETQYF.

This chain joins TRBV24-1 and TRBJ2-3, with D possibly being TRBD2 (6 bases). CDR3 length equals 16 residues. Germline V CDR1 and CDR2: KGHDR, SFDVKD. Trimming left V 1 base short and J 0 bases short, with 10 bases between. Written as DNA, the CDR3 is TGTGCCACCAGTGATTTCCTCGGGGGTAGCACAGATACGCAGTATTTT. This encodes CATSDFLGGSTDTQYF.

The V call is TRBV2, the J call TRBJ1-2; tentatively, D is TRBD1 (5 bases). The ends were cut back, 6 bases at V and 3 bases at J, with 11 bases in the middle. The V gene's germline CDR1 is SNHLY and CDR2 FYNNEI. The CDR3 has 13 residues. CDR3 DNA sequence: TGTGCCAGCAGGGGGGGGTTATACTATGGCTACACCTTC. It yields the protein CASRGGLYYGYTF.

This clone has only one observation. The chain uses TRBV3-1 (or the pseudogene TRBV3-2) and TRBJ2-7; 9 bases align to TRBD2. Trimming took 4 bases from V and 4 from J; bases not matched to a gene: 8. The germline V gene encodes CDR1 LGHDT and CDR2 YNNKEL (reference sequence). This CDR3 has 15 residues. The CDR3 sequence is CASSPSLTSGYEQYF. The CDR3 DNA reads as TGTGCCAGCAGCCCCTCCTTGACTAGCGGTTACGAGCAGTACTTC.

This chain links TRBV28 with TRBJ2-7; D remains unclear. The CDR3 runs 12 residues. Per germline, CDR1 MDHEN and CDR2 SYDVKM. The V gene lost 4 bases and the J gene lost 1 base, with 5 bases spanning the gap. The CDR3 loop is CASSSGSYEQYF. CDR3 bases: TGTGCCAGCAGTTCCGGGTCCTACGAGCAGTACTTC.

The chain joins TRBV13 to TRBJ2-7; tentative D call: TRBD1 (7 bases). Germline V CDR1 and CDR2: PRHDT, FYEKMQ (reference sequence). The CDR3 contains 14 residues. V lost 5 bases, J lost 7 bases, and 18 bases lay in between. For the CDR3, the DNA is TGTGCCAGCAGCACCAAAAAGGGGGCGGGGGAGCAGTACTTC. Encoded protein: CASSTKKGAGEQYF.

The V call is TRBV28, the J call TRBJ1-1; D not resolved. V was shortened by 4 bases and J by 8 bases, with 14 bases between the two germline ends. This CDR3 contains 13 residues. Per the germline V gene, CDR1 is MDHEN and CDR2 is SYDVKM. The DNA for the CDR3 is TGTGCCAGCAGTTCACCAGGTACTCTGGAAGCTTTCTTT. This codes for CASSSPGTLEAFF.